Reported below is one TCR beta chain. The antigen is unknown. The sample belongs to a study of post-analysis software for immune sequencing data. The overall study: Relapsing-remitting, secondary progressive and progressive-relapsing forms of multiple sclerosis all featured among disease courses.

The study, taken as a whole, reports: When compared against controls, multiple sclerosis patients showed significantly lower normalized Chao1 diversity. Five TRBV segments, including TRBV5-6, TRBV5-1 and TRBV20-1, were more frequent in patients than controls.

This CDR3 is built from 14 residues. CDR1 is MRHNA and CDR2 is SNTAGT in the germline V gene. V was clipped by 0 bases and J by 8 bases, with 11 bases between them. The TCR beta cDNA libraries carried unique molecular identifiers. Researchers reported 400,000 to 600,000 cDNA molecules coming from around 1 to 10 million T cells. TCRdb called the PCR reads again in MiXCR, with one record for every CDR3 protein. Of 750,000 to 950,000 distinct CDR3 sequences in the sample, under 70% are singletons; the top ten hold 4% to 5.5%. The chain couples TRBV6-4 to TRBJ2-1, with TRBD1 as a possible D gene (5 bases). Input material: blood. This clonotype originated in a girl between 10 and 17 years old with multiple sclerosis. The CDR3 DNA reads as TGTGCCAGCAGTGACTCAGGCAGGGCGGATGAGCAGTTCTTC. It codes for CASSDSGRADEQFF.